A single sample gave rise to the 16 T cell receptor beta chains below, sequenced in a study of OX40 agonist ivuxolimab in advanced cancers. Libraries were prepared by immunoSEQ multiplex PCR; TCRdb keeps only in-frame clonotypes and omits some of them. The sample carries tens of thousands of clones, approximately 80% recorded once. The source material was CD4+ or CD8+ T cells sorted from blood, sampled in a trial of the OX40 agonist ivuxolimab. All receptors derive from an adult with an advanced solid tumor such as melanoma, head and neck, liver or kidney cancer.

The rearrangement uses TRBV7-9 and TRBJ2-1; 13 bases line up with TRBD2. The CDR3 totals 17 residues. The V and J ends lost 3 bases and 0 bases, in that order; junction bases with no gene match: 2. Germline V gene data show CDR1 as SEHNR and CDR2 as FQNEAQ (reference sequence). CDR3 region: CASSFGTSGNSYNEQFF. The CDR3 DNA is TGTGCCAGCAGCTTCGGGACTAGCGGGAACTCCTACAATGAGCAGTTCTTC. The full variable domain, completed using reference TRBV7-9 and TRBJ2-1, is DTGVSQNPRHKITKRGQNVTFRCDPISEHNRLYWYRQTLGQGPEFLTYFQNEAQLEKSRLLSDRFSAERPKGSFSTLEIQRTEQGDSAMYLCASSFGTSGNSYNEQFFGPGTRLTVL.

A word on this clone: The same CDR3 can be traced to other DNA sequences in this sample. The chain links TRBV5-1 to TRBJ2-5; 7 bases align to TRBD1. The germline V gene has CDR1 SGHRS and CDR2 YFSETQ. This CDR3 contains 14 residues. The J segment lost 0 bases and the V segment lost 2 bases, leaving 1 base of the junction unmatched. The CDR3 loop reads CASSLGQDQETQYF. CDR3 sequence (DNA): TGCGCCAGCAGCTTAGGACAGGACCAAGAGACCCAGTACTTC.

The V call is TRBV7-8, the J call TRBJ2-7; perhaps TRBD1 as D (6 bases). Per germline, CDR1 SGHVS and CDR2 FQNEAQ. The CDR3 spans 15 residues. V was cut by 1 base and J by 2 bases, with 12 bases left in between. This chain's CDR3 is CASSLGGTQAYEQYF. The CDR3, as DNA: TGTGCCAGCAGCTTAGGAGGGACACAAGCCTACGAGCAGTACTTC. Complete variable domain (other parts from reference TRBV7-8 and TRBJ2-7): GAGVSQSPRYKVAKRGQDVALRCDPISGHVSLFWYQQALGQGPEFLTYFQNEAQLDKSGLPSDRFFAERPEGSVSTLKIQRTQQEDSAVYLCASSLGGTQAYEQYFGPGTRLTVT.

The V gene is TRBV5-4, the J gene TRBJ2-3; 8 nucleotides align to TRBD2. V dropped 3 bases and J dropped 2; count of bases not matched to a gene: 5. The CDR3 spans 15 residues. Germline lookup yields CDR1 SGHNT and CDR2 YYREEE (reference sequence). The CDR3 nucleotides read TGTGCCAGCAGCTCGGGCGGGGGGTCCACAGATACGCAGTATTTT. Protein: CASSSGGGSTDTQYF.

The genes are TRBV15 and TRBJ2-3; 10 bases line up with TRBD1. Germline trimming cut 3 bases from V and 5 bases from J; bases unmatched to any gene: 8. Germline V CDR1 and CDR2: LNHNV, YYDKDF (reference sequence). The CDR3 is made up of 16 amino acids. For the CDR3, the DNA is TGTGCCACCAGCAGGAGAACCGGGACAGGGGAAGATACGCAGTATTTT. The encoded protein is CATSRRTGTGEDTQYF.

V gene TRBV28 combines with J gene TRBJ1-4; the D is unclear. The V and J ends lost 7 bases and 3 bases respectively, with 9 bases between them. The germline V gene has CDR1 MDHEN and CDR2 SYDVKM. CDR3 size: 13 residues. The CDR3 sequence is CASTENSNEKLFF. CDR3 nucleotide sequence: TGTGCCAGCACAGAGAACTCTAATGAAAAACTGTTTTTT.

The rearrangement joins TRBV28 to TRBJ1-3; D not certain. Germline V gene sequence: CDR1 MDHEN, CDR2 SYDVKM. This CDR3 contains 15 residues. Trimming left V 4 bases short and J 4 bases short, with 14 bases between. CDR3 sequence reads: CASSSTDRLGNTIYF. The CDR3 region has the DNA TGTGCCAGCAGTTCCACGGACCGGTTGGGAAACACCATATATTTT.

This sequence joins TRBV27 and TRBJ1-2, with D tentatively TRBD1 (6 bases). The germline V gene has CDR1 MNHEY and CDR2 SMNVEV (reference sequence). This CDR3 is 17 amino acids long. With 5 bases removed from V and 2 bases from J, the gap between germline ends came to 21 bases. CDR3 amino acids: CASSPRNPGQGNYGYTF. In DNA, the CDR3 is TGTGCCAGCAGTCCCAGGAACCCGGGACAAGGGAACTATGGCTACACCTTC.

This clone was detected once. This chain connects TRBV9 to TRBJ2-7; D is perhaps TRBD1 or TRBD2 (6 bases each). Germline CDR1 is SGDLS and CDR2 is YYNGEE. V lost 4 bases and J lost 2, with 16 bases in between. The CDR3 is 15 amino acids. This chain's CDR3 is CASSLGGIGAYEQYF. The CDR3 region has the DNA TGTGCCAGCAGCCTGGGGGGCATTGGGGCCTACGAGCAGTACTTC. The full variable domain, its missing parts supplied by reference TRBV9 and TRBJ2-7, is DSGVTQTPKHLITATGQRVTLRCSPRSGDLSVYWYQQSLDQGLQFLIQYYNGEERAKGNILERFSAQQFPDLHSELNLSSLELGDSALYFCASSLGGIGAYEQYFGPGTRLTVT.

V is TRBV2 and J is TRBJ1-6, with 8 positions matching TRBD1. The V segment lost 5 bases and the J segment 6 bases; nucleotides outside the gene matches: 9. This CDR3 comprises 16 residues. The germline gives CDR1 SNHLY, CDR2 FYNNEI. The CDR3 spells CASSSGQGRGNSPLHF. In DNA form, the CDR3 reads TGTGCCAGCAGTTCCGGACAGGGCCGGGGTAATTCACCCCTCCACTTT. The variable domain in full, completed from reference TRBV2 and TRBJ1-6, reads EPEVTQTPSHQVTQMGQEVILRCVPISNHLYFYWYRQILGQKVEFLVSFYNNEISEKSEIFDDQFSVERPDGSNFTLKIRSTKLEDSAMYFCASSSGQGRGNSPLHFGNGTRLTVT.

The chain has TRBV5-7 and TRBJ2-4; either TRBD1 or TRBD2 may fit D (5 bases each). TRBV5-7 is treated as an ORF (open reading frame) with a function not yet certain. Trimming left V 1 base short and J 0 bases short, with 20 bases between. The CDR3 is 19 residues long. The CDR3 DNA sequence: TGTGCCAGCAGCTTGTTCGACCCGGGACCAAGTCTAGCCAAAAACATTCAGTACTTC. As protein: CASSLFDPGPSLAKNIQYF.

The gene calls are TRBV29-1 and TRBJ1-4; D is perhaps TRBD1 (5 bases). Trimming pared 7 bases from V and 8 bases from J, leaving 14 bases between. The CDR3 is made up of 12 amino acids. Germline assignment: CDR1 SQVTM and CDR2 ANQGSEA. In nucleotides, the CDR3 is TGCAGCGCGGGACCTGGGAACGAAAAACTGTTTTTT. This gives the protein CSAGPGNEKLFF.

V and J are TRBV2 and TRBJ1-1, with unresolved D. Germline-derived CDR1 and CDR2 are SNHLY and FYNNEI. V shed 1 base and J shed 1 base, with 7 bases lying between them. CDR3 length: 14 residues. CDR3: CASSEGRGNTEAFF. The CDR3 DNA is TGTGCCAGCAGTGAAGGTCGGGGGAACACTGAAGCTTTCTTT.

The chain links TRBV7-3 to TRBJ2-3; D is ambiguous. Germline lookup yields CDR1 SGHTA and CDR2 FQGTGA. The CDR3 extends over 13 amino acids. V was clipped by 6 bases and J by 1 base, with 8 bases between them. The CDR3 DNA sequence: TGTGCCAGCAGTCTGTTCCGCACAGATACGCAGTATTTT. Amino acids: CASSLFRTDTQYF.

This chain uses TRBV28 with TRBJ2-2, with a weak D call TRBD2 (6 bases). CDR1 and CDR2 (germline): MDHEN, SYDVKM. There are 12 residues in the CDR3. V lost 7 bases, J lost 8 bases, and 11 bases lay in between. CDR3 residues: CASMGGPGELFF. The CDR3 DNA sequence: TGTGCCAGCATGGGGGGTCCGGGGGAGCTGTTTTTT. Full variable domain (outside the CDR3, taken from reference TRBV28 and TRBJ2-2): DVKVTQSSRYLVKRTGEKVFLECVQDMDHENMFWYRQDPGLGLRLIYFSYDVKMKEKGDIPEGYSVSREKKERFSLILESASTNQTSMYLCASMGGPGELFFGEGSRLTVL.

The rearrangement joins TRBV28 to TRBJ2-7, with a tentative D call TRBD1 (6 bases). CDR3 length equals 14 residues. Germline V gives CDR1 MDHEN, CDR2 SYDVKM. Trimming stripped 4 bases from V and 2 bases from J, with 12 bases between. The CDR3 DNA is TGTGCCAGCAGTTCACCAGGGGAACCCTACGAGCAGTACTTC. Protein: CASSSPGEPYEQYF.